This T cell receptor (beta chain) was recovered during a study of control samples from healthy donors and cancer patients. The method was immunoSEQ multiplex PCR; TCRdb's version includes in-frame clones alone and lacks a portion of them. The sample consists of more than 120,000 clones, 91% of them appearing once. This sequence was found in a man aged 25-40 years in good health. The sample taken for sequencing was blood.

CDR3 loop: CATSDGVNYGYTF. CDR3 sequence (DNA): TGTGCCACCAGTGATGGGGTAAACTATGGCTACACCTTC. V and J are TRBV24-1 and TRBJ1-2; D unresolved. V lost 3 bases, J lost 2 bases, and 6 bases lay in between. CDR3 length equals 13 residues. CDR1 is KGHDR and CDR2 is SFDVKD in the germline V gene.